The 23 T cell receptor beta chains in this list originate from one sample, sequenced in a study of blood T cells in healthy people across ages. Then a second PCR, running roughly 6 to 11 cycles, was carried out with a sample-barcoded 5' primer and a J-beta primer mix. In TCRdb, the 5' RACE reads were re-called with MiXCR into one record per CDR3 protein. The sample lists some 1.7 million distinct CDR3 sequences, 28% occurring once. The sample comprised blood. Every receptor here comes from a woman in her twenties or thirties in good health.

The chain combines TRBV19 with TRBJ2-6; D assignment may be TRBD1 or TRBD2 (6 bases each). V was shortened by 9 bases and J by 2 bases, with 14 bases between the two germline ends. Germline-derived CDR1 and CDR2 are LNHDA and SQIVND (reference sequence). This CDR3 is built from 15 residues. CDR3 DNA: TGTGCCAGCCGGGGGCCAGAGGCTGGGGCCAACGTCCTGACTTTC. Protein: CASRGPEAGANVLTF.

V and J are TRBV7-2 and TRBJ2-7; D tentatively reads TRBD1 or TRBD2 (5 bases each). Germline lookup yields CDR1 SGHTA and CDR2 FQGNSA. The ends were cut back, 4 bases at V and 4 bases at J, with 17 bases in the middle. The CDR3 has 15 residues. The CDR3 reads CASSSGRAAKYEQYF. For the CDR3, the DNA is TGTGCCAGCAGCTCAGGGCGAGCGGCCAAATACGAGCAGTACTTC.

This clonotype was counted ten times or more. V gene TRBV10-3 combines with J gene TRBJ2-1; 10 nucleotides agree with TRBD2. Per germline, CDR1 ENHRY and CDR2 SYGVKD. Trimming at V came to 0 bases and at J to 8 bases, leaving 7 bases not matched to a gene. The CDR3 totals 16 residues. CDR3 bases: TGTGCCATCAGTGAGTCGTCCCTAGCGGGAGCGTATGAGCAGTTCTTC. Protein sequence: CAISESSLAGAYEQFF.

This clonotype was seen more than once but under ten times. The chain recombines TRBV5-1 with TRBJ2-4; 10 bases agree with TRBD2. CDR1 is SGHRS and CDR2 is YFSETQ in the germline V gene. Trimming at V came to 3 bases and at J to 8 bases, leaving 5 bases not matched to a gene. The CDR3 contains 14 residues. The DNA for the CDR3 is TGCGCCAGCAGCTCTAGCGGGAGAAAGTACATTCAGTACTTC. Residues: CASSSSGRKYIQYF.

This clonotype was seen many times. The chain carries TRBV5-1 and TRBJ2-1; no firm D call. Germline V gene data show CDR1 as SGHRS and CDR2 as YFSETQ. The V and J ends lost 6 bases and 1 base respectively, with 5 bases between them. This CDR3 has 12 amino acids. The CDR3 loop is CASMSSYNEQFF. For the CDR3, the DNA is TGCGCCAGCATGAGTTCCTACAATGAGCAGTTCTTC.

The rearrangement uses TRBV12-3 or TRBV12-4 and TRBJ2-1; D is perhaps TRBD1 (6 bases). V was cut by 4 bases and J by 3 bases, with 16 bases left in between. The CDR3 runs to 16 residues. CDR3 amino acids: CASSSEDRPLYNEQFF. CDR3 DNA sequence: TGTGCCAGCAGTTCCGAAGACAGGCCACTCTACAATGAGCAGTTCTTC.

On this clonotype itself: One end of the junction does not line up with germline, which may come from a read error. This rearrangement joins TRBV7-2 to TRBJ2-2; possibly TRBD1 for D (6 bases). In germline, CDR1 is SGHTA, CDR2 FQGNSA. The CDR3 has 14 residues. The CDR3 sequence is CASSLDRAAGELFF. As DNA, the CDR3 is TGTGCCAGCAGCTTAGACAGGGCGGCCGGGGAGTTGTTTTTT.

A note on this clonotype: A junction end diverges from the germline sequence, so it may reflect a read error. The rearrangement uses TRBV7-7 and TRBJ2-5; possible D gene TRBD1, 5 bases. The CDR3 has 11 amino acids. Looked up from germline, CDR1 is SSHAT and CDR2 is FNYEAQ (reference sequence). CDR3 in amino acids: CASLGQEAQYF. In DNA form, the CDR3 reads TGTGCCAGCCTGGGGCAAGAGGCCCAGTACTTC.

In this sample, this clonotype turned up many times. The chain uses TRBV11-1 and TRBJ2-4; the match to TRBD2 covers 7 bases. The CDR3 is 21 residues long. The germline V gene encodes CDR1 SGHAT and CDR2 FQDESV (reference sequence). The V segment lost 2 bases and the J segment 3 bases; nucleotides outside the gene matches: 22. The CDR3 nucleotides are TGTGCCAGCAGCTTATATACCCTGAAGAGCGGGATACCAAAGGACAAAAACATTCAGTACTTC. Its translation: CASSLYTLKSGIPKDKNIQYF.

This clonotype was counted between two and nine times. The V gene is TRBV7-2, the J gene TRBJ2-7; 8 bases are a match to TRBD2. V lost 5 bases, J lost 3 bases, and 6 bases stayed unmatched. CDR1 is SGHTA, CDR2 FQGNSA, per germline. CDR3 length: 14 residues. The CDR3 DNA reads as TGTGCCAGCAGCGTCGGGACTAGTCTCTACGAGCAGTACTTC. This translates into CASSVGTSLYEQYF.

The chain has TRBV6-1 and TRBJ2-5, with TRBD1 matching 8 bases. The V and J ends lost 6 bases and 11 bases, in that order; junction bases with no gene match: 26. The CDR3 has 18 residues. Germline V gene data show CDR1 as MNHNS and CDR2 as SASEGT. The DNA of the CDR3 is TGTGCCAGCAGCCCCATAGGACAGGGACTCTTCTTCCGTGGTGAGCAGTACTTC. It specifies CASSPIGQGLFFRGEQYF.

This clonotype has more than one count but fewer than ten. This chain joins TRBV5-1 and TRBJ2-7; 8 nucleotides align to TRBD1. V gave up 3 bases and J gave up 6 bases; unmatched junction bases: 8. CDR1 is SGHRS and CDR2 is YFSETQ in the germline V gene. The CDR3 runs to 14 residues. For the CDR3, the DNA is TGCGCCAGCAGCTCTCAGGGGGCGCTCGCCGAGCAGTACTTC. Protein: CASSSQGALAEQYF.

This rearrangement joins TRBV20-1 to TRBJ2-7, with TRBD1 matching over 9 bases. With V trimmed by 5 bases and J by 7 bases, 12 bases remained unmatched. The CDR3 has 14 amino acids. CDR1 and CDR2 (germline): DFQATT, SNEGSKA (reference sequence). CDR3 DNA: TGCAGTGCTTCATCCGGGACAGGGATTTGGGAGCAGTACTTC. This translates into CSASSGTGIWEQYF.

This chain uses TRBV20-1 with TRBJ2-4; 7 nucleotides match TRBD1. CDR1 and CDR2 from the germline V gene are DFQATT and SNEGSKA (reference sequence). The V gene end was trimmed by 5 bases and the J gene end by 2 bases; junction bases not matched to a gene: 9. The CDR3 is 15 residues long. CDR3 nucleotide sequence: TGCAGTGCTTACGACCAGGGGGTTTCCAAAAACATTCAGTACTTC. It codes for CSAYDQGVSKNIQYF.

This chain connects TRBV11-2 to TRBJ2-7, with D unclear. The V gene lost 6 bases and the J gene lost 4 bases, with 22 bases spanning the gap. Germline values: CDR1 SGHAT, CDR2 FQNNGV. This CDR3 contains 16 residues. The CDR3: CASRSLYSPNVYEQYF. CDR3 DNA sequence: TGTGCCAGCAGAAGCCTATACTCCCCGAACGTTTACGAGCAGTACTTC.

The chain recombines TRBV7-3 with TRBJ2-7, with TRBD2 as a possible D gene (5 bases). The CDR3 contains 15 residues. The V end was cut by 2 bases, the J end by 3 bases, with 14 bases between. The germline V gene encodes CDR1 SGHTA and CDR2 FQGTGA. The CDR3 spells CASSLSGEPLYEQYF. CDR3 bases: TGTGCCAGCAGCTTATCCGGGGAGCCCCTCTACGAGCAGTACTTC.

A word on this clonotype: The germline gene is not matched at one end of the junction; a read error may be the cause. The chain couples TRBV2 to TRBJ2-1, with D unresolved. Germline V gene sequence: CDR1 SNHLY, CDR2 FYNNEI. This CDR3 spans 17 amino acids. In DNA form, the CDR3 reads TGTGCCGGCAGTGAAGCTTGGGATTGGGGCTCCTACAATGAGCAGTTCTTC. This encodes CAGSEAWDWGSYNEQFF.

This rearrangement joins TRBV25-1 to TRBJ2-7; either TRBD1 or TRBD2 may supply D (5 bases each). This CDR3 has 15 amino acids. With 4 bases removed from V and 3 bases from J, the gap between germline ends came to 16 bases. Germline loops: CDR1 MGHDK, CDR2 SYGVNS. The CDR3 sequence: CASSASNGAYYEQYF. CDR3 nucleotide sequence: TGTGCCAGCAGTGCGTCTAACGGGGCTTACTACGAGCAGTACTTC.

This clonotype came up a few times. CDR3 nucleotides: TGCGCCAGCATGTCCGCAGCCGGGGCCAACGTCCTGACTTTC. This gives the protein CASMSAAGANVLTF. The chain links TRBV5-1 to TRBJ2-6; D not certain. V was clipped by 6 bases and J by 4 bases, with 11 bases between them. The length of the CDR3 is 14 residues. Germline CDR1 and CDR2: SGHRS and YFSETQ.

This clonotype was picked up a small number of times. The chain is built from TRBV9 and TRBJ2-5, with 8 bases identical to TRBD1. This CDR3 comprises 14 residues. V trimming: 4 bases; J trimming: 6 bases; junction bases outside the gene matches: 8. Germline CDR1 reads SGDLS; CDR2 reads YYNGEE. The CDR3 region is CASSSGQGQKTQYF. The CDR3 nucleotides read TGTGCCAGCAGCTCTGGACAGGGACAGAAGACCCAGTACTTC.

The chain has TRBV4-3 and TRBJ2-1; TRBD2 matches at 11 bases. Germline lookup yields CDR1 LGHNA and CDR2 YSLEER. Unmatched junction bases numbered 8, after V lost 0 bases and J lost 7 bases. This CDR3 region has 17 residues. In DNA form, the CDR3 reads TGCGCCAGCAGCCAAGAGGCGAGACTAGCGGGGAAGAATGAGCAGTTCTTC. Its translation is CASSQEARLAGKNEQFF.

The chain links TRBV6-4 to TRBJ2-1; the D is unclear. The germline V and J ends were trimmed by 2 bases and 8 bases, with 10 bases remaining between them. The CDR3 totals 13 residues. Germline V CDR1 and CDR2: MRHNA, SNTAGT. The CDR3 protein is CASSDGENDEQFF. The CDR3 DNA reads TGTGCCAGCAGTGACGGGGAAAACGATGAGCAGTTCTTC.

The rearrangement joins TRBV7-8 to TRBJ2-3, with D uncertain. Trimming removed 1 base at V and 1 base at J, with 12 bases between. Germline assignment: CDR1 SGHVS and CDR2 FQNEAQ. The CDR3 runs to 16 residues. The CDR3 region has the DNA TGTGCCAGCAGCTTAGGTTACGCGAAAGGCACAGATACGCAGTATTTT. Its protein is CASSLGYAKGTDTQYF.